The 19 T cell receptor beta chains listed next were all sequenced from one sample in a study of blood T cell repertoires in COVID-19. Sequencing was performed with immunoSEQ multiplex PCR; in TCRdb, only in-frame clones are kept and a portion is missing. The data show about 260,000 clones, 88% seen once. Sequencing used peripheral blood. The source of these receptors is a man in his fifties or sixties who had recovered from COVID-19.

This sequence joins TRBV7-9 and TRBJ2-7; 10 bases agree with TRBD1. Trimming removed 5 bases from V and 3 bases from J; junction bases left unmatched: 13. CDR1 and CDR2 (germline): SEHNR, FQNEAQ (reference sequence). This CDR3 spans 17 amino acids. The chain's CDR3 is CASSAPSAWDRGYEQYF. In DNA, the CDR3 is TGTGCCAGCAGCGCCCCTTCAGCGTGGGACAGGGGCTACGAGCAGTACTTC.

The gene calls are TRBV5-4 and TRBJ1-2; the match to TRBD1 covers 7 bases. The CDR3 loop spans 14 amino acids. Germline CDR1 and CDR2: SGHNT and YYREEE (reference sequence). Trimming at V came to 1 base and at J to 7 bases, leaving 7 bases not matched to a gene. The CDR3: CASSLPGQPIGYTF. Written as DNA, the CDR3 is TGTGCCAGCAGCTTGCCGGGACAGCCGATTGGCTACACCTTC.

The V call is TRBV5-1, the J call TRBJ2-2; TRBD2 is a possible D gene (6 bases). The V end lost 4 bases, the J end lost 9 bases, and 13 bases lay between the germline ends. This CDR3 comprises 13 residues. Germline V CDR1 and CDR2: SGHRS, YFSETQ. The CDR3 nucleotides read TGCGCCAGCAGCCTGGGCGGAGGGCGGGAGCTGTTTTTT. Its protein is CASSLGGGRELFF.

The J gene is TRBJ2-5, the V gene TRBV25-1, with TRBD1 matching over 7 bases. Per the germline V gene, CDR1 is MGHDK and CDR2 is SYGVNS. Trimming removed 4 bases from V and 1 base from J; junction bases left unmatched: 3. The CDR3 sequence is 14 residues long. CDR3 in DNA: TGTGCCAGCAGTGGACAGGGAATCCAAGAGACCCAGTACTTC. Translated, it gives CASSGQGIQETQYF.

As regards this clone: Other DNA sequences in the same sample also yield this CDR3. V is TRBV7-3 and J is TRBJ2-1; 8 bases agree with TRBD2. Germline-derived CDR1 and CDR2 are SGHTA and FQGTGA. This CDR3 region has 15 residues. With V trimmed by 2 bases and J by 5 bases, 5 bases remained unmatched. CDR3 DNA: TGTGCCAGCAGCTTACGCGGGGGGCTCGACAATGAGCAGTTCTTC. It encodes CASSLRGGLDNEQFF.

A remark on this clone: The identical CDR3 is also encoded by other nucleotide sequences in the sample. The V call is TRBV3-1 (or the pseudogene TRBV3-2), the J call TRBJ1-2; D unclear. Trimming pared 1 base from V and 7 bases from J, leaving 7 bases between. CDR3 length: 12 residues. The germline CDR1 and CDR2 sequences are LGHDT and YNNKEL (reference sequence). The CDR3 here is CASSQGGGGYTF. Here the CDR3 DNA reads TGTGCCAGCAGCCAAGGAGGTGGTGGCTACACCTTC.

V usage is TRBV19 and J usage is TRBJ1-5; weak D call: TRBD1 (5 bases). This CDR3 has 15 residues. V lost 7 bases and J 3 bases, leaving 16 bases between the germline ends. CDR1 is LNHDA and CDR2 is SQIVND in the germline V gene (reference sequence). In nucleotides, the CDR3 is TGTGCCAGTAAAGGAGCCGGGACTTACAATCAGCCCCAGCATTTT. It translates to CASKGAGTYNQPQHF.

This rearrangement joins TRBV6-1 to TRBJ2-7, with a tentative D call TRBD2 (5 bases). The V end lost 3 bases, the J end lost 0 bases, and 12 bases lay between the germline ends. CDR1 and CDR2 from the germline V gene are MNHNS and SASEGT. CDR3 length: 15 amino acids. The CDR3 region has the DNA TGTGCCAGCAGTGACGGGGTGGGGATCTCCTACGAGCAGTACTTC. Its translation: CASSDGVGISYEQYF.

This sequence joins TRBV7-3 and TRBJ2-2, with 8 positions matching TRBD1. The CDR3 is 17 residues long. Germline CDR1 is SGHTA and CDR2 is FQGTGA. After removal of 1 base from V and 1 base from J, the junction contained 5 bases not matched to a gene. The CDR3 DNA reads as TGTGCCAGCAGCTTAATTGCAGGGGGCAGGAACACCGGGGAGCTGTTTTTT. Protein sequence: CASSLIAGGRNTGELFF.

CDR3 in DNA: TGTGCCAGCAGCTTACTAGTACTCGGAGATACGCAGTATTTT. Its protein product is CASSLLVLGDTQYF. This rearrangement joins TRBV7-3 to TRBJ2-3; D remains ambiguous. Germline assignment: CDR1 SGHTA and CDR2 FQGTGA. Between the trimmed V and J ends, which lost 2 bases and 5 bases, there was a span of 11 bases. The CDR3 runs to 14 residues.

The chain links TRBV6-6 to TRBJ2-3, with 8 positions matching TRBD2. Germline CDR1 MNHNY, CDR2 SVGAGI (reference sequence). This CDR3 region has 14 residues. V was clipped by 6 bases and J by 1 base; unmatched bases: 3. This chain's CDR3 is CASSLRGGTDTQYF. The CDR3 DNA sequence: TGTGCCAGCAGCTTGCGGGGGGGCACAGATACGCAGTATTTT.

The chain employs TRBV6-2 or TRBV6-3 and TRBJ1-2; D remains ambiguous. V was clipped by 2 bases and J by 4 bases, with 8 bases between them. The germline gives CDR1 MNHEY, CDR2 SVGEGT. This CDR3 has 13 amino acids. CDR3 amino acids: CASSYGELYGYTF. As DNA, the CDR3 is TGTGCCAGCAGTTACGGGGAGCTCTATGGCTACACCTTC.

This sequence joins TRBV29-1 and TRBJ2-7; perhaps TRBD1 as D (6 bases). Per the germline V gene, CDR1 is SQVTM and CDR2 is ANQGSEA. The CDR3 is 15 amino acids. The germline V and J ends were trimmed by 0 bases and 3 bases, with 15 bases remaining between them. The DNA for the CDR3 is TGCAGCGTTGAAGATCCCGGGACACCAGGCTACGAGCAGTACTTC. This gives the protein CSVEDPGTPGYEQYF.

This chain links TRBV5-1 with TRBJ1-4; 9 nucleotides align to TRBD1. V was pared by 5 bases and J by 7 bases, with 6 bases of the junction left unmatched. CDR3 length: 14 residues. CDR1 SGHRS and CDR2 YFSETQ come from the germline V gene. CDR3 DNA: TGCGCCAGCAGTCGGGACAGGGTTACTGAAAAACTGTTTTTT. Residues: CASSRDRVTEKLFF.

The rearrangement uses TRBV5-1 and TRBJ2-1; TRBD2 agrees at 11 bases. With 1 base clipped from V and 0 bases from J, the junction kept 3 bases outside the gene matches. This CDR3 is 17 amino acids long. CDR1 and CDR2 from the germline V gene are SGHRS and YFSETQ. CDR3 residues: CASSLTSGGASYNEQFF. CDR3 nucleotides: TGCGCCAGCAGCTTGACTAGCGGGGGAGCCTCCTACAATGAGCAGTTCTTC.

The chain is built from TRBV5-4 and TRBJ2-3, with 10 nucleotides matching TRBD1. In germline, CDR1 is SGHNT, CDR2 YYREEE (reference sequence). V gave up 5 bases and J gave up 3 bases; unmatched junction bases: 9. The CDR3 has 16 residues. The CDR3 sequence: CASSSPGTGVTDTQYF. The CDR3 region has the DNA TGTGCCAGCAGTTCTCCCGGGACAGGGGTGACAGATACGCAGTATTTT.

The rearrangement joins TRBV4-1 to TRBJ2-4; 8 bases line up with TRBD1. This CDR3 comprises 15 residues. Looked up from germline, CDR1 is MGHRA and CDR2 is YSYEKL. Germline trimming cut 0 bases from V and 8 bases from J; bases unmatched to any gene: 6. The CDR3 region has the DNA TGCGCCAGCAGCCAAGACTGGACAGGGAAAGACATTCAGTACTTC. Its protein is CASSQDWTGKDIQYF.

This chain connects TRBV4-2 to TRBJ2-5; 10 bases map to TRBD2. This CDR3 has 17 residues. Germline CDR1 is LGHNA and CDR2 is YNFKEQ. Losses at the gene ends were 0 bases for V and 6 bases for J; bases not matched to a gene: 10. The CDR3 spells CASSQDPSGGAAKTQYF. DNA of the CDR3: TGTGCCAGCAGCCAAGACCCGAGCGGGGGGGCTGCAAAGACCCAGTACTTC.

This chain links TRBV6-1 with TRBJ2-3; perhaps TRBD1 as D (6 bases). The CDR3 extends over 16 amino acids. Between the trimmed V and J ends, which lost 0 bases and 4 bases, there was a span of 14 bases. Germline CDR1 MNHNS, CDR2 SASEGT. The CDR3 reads CASSEAGGREADTQYF. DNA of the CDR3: TGTGCCAGCAGTGAAGCAGGGGGTCGGGAAGCAGATACGCAGTATTTT.